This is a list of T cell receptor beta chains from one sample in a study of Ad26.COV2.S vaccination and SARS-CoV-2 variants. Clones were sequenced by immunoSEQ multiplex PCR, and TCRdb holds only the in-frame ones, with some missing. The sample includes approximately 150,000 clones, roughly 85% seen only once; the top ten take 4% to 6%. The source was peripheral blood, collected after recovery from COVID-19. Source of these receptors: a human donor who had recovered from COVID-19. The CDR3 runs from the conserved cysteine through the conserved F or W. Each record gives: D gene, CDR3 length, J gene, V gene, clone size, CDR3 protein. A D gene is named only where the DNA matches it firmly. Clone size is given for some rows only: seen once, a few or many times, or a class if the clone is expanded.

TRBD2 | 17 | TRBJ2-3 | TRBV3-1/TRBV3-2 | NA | CASSQGVAGGPEDTQYF
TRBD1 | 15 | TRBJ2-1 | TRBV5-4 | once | CASSLGPGQGQEQFF
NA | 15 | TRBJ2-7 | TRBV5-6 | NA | CASSFDYLQGHEQYF
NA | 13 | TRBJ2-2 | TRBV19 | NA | CASSYRVTGELFF
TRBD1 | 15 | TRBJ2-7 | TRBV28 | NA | CASNNGGTGSYEQYF
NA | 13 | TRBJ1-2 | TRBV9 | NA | CASSRQGNYGYTF
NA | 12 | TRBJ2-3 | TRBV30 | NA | CAWSLGGDTQYF
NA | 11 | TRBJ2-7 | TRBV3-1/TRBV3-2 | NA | CASSQGYEQYF
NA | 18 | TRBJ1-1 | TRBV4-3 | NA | CASSQEVAMFGGKPEAFF
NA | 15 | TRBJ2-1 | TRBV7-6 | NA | CASSRRGEPYNEQFF
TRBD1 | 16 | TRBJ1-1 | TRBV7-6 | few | CASSPGQVQGNTEAFF
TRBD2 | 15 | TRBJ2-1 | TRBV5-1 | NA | CASSASGGQYNEQFF
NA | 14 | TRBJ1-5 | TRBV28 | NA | CASRKTGDGQPQHF
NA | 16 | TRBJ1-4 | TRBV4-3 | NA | CASSQDMRLYNEKLFF
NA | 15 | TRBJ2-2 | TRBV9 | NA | CASSSTTGDTGELFF
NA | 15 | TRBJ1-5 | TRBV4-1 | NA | CASSQTTHSNQPQHF
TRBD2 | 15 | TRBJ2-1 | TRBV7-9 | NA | CASSLLLAGLNEQFF
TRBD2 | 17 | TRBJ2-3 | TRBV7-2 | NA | CASSPLDSGGVPDTQYF
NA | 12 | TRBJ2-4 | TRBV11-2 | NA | CASSFGGVVQYF
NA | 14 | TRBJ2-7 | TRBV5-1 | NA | CASSDTGASYEQYF
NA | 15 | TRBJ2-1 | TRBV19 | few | CASSISGGAYNEQFF
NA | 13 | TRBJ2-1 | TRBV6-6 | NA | CASTTTGYNEQFF
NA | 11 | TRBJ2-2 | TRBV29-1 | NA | CSVSTGGELFF
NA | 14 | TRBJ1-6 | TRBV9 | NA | CASSEGTYNSPLHF
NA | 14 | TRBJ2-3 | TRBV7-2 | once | CASSSYYPTDTQYF
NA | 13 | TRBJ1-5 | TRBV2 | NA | CASSANSNQPQHF
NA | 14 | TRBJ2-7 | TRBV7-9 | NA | CASSLVEGPYEQYF
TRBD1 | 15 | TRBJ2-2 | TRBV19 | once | CASSNPRRGTGELFF
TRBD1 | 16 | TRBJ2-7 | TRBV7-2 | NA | CASSFSRGTGSYEQYF
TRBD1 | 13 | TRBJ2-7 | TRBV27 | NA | CASNLDRDYEQYF
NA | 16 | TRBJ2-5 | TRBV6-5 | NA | CASSYSRGASRETQYF
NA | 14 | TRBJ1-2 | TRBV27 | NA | CASSSHRDFGGYTF
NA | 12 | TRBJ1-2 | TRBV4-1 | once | CASSPRTGGYTF
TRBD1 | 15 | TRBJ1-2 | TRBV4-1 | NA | CASSQDRAGGNGYTF
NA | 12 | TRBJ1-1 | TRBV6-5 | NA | CASSWDNTEAFF
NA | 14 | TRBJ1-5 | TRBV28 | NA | CASSWRGSDQPQHF
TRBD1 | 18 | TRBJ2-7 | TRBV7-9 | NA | CASSKDRGNWDSSYEQYF
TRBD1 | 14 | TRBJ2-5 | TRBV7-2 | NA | CASSHYGTEETQYF
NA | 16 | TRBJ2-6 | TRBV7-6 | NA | CASSPQQLSGANVLTF
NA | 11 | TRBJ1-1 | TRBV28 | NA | CASQGLTEAFF
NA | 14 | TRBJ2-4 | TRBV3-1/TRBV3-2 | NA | CASSQRGVGGIQYF
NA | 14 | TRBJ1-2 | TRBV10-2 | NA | CASSGTGGLYGYTF